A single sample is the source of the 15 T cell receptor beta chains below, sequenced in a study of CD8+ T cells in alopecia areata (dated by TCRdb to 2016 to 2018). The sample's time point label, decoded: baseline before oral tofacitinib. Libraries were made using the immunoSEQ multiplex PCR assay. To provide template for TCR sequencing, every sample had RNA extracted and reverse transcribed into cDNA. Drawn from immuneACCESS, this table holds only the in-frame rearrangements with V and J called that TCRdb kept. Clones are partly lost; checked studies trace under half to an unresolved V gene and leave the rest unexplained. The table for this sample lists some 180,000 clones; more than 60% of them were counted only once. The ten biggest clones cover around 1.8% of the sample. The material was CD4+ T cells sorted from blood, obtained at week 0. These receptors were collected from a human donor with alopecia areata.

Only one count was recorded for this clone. As DNA, the CDR3 is TGTGCCTGGAGCGCTAGTCGGAATGAGCAGTTCTTC. This translates into CAWSASRNEQFF. The chain is built from TRBV30 and TRBJ2-1; D is unclear. Per the germline V gene, CDR1 is GTSNPN and CDR2 is SVGIG (reference sequence). The CDR3 is made up of 12 amino acids. Between the trimmed V and J ends, which lost 3 bases and 7 bases, there was a span of 10 bases.

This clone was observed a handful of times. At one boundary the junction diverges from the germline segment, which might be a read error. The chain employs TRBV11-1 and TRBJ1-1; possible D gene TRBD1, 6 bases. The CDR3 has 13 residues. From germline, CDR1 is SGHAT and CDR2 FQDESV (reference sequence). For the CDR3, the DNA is TGTGCCAGCAGCTTTACAGGGAACCCTGAAGCTTTCTTT. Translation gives CASSFTGNPEAFF.

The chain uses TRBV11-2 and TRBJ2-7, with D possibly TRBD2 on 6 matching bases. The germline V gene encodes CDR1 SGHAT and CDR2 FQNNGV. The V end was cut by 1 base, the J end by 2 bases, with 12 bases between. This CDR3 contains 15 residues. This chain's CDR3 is CASSLGQGGAYEQYF. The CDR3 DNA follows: TGTGCCAGCAGCTTAGGCCAGGGAGGCGCCTACGAGCAGTACTTC. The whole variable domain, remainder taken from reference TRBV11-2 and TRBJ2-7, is EAGVAQSPRYKIIEKRQSVAFWCNPISGHATLYWYQQILGQGPKLLIQFQNNGVVDDSQLPKDRFSAERLKGVDSTLKIQPAKLEDSAVYLCASSLGQGGAYEQYFGPGTRLTVT.

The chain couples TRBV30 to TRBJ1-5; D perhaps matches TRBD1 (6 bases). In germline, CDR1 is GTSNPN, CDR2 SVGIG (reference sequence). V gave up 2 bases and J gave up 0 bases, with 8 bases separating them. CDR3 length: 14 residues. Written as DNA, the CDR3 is TGTGCCTGGAGTCGGGACATTAGCAATCAGCCCCAGCATTTT. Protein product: CAWSRDISNQPQHF.

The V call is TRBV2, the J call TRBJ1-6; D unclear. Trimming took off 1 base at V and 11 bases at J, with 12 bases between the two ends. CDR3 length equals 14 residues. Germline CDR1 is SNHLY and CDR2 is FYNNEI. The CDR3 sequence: CASSEGKGLPPLHF. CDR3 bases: TGTGCCAGCAGTGAAGGGAAGGGTTTGCCACCCCTCCACTTT. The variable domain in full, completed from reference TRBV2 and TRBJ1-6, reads EPEVTQTPSHQVTQMGQEVILRCVPISNHLYFYWYRQILGQKVEFLVSFYNNEISEKSEIFDDQFSVERPDGSNFTLKIRSTKLEDSAMYFCASSEGKGLPPLHFGNGTRLTVT.

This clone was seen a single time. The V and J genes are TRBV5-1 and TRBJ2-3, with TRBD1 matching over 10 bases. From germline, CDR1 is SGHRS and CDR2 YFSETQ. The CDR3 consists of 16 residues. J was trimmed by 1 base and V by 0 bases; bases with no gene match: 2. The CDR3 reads CASSLGDRGRTDTQYF. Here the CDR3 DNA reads TGCGCCAGCAGCTTGGGAGACAGGGGGCGCACAGATACGCAGTATTTT. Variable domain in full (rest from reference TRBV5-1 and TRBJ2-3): KAGVTQTPRYLIKTRGQQVTLSCSPISGHRSVSWYQQTPGQGLQFLFEYFSETQRNKGNFPGRFSGRQFSNSRSEMNVSTLELGDSALYLCASSLGDRGRTDTQYFGPGTRLTVL.

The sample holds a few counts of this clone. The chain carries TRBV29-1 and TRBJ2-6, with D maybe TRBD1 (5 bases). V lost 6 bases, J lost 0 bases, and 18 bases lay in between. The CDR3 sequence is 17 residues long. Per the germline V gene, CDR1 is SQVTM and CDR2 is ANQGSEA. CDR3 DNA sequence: TGCAGCGTGGTACTGAGCTGGGGCTCCTCTGGGGCCAACGTCCTGACTTTC. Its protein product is CSVVLSWGSSGANVLTF.

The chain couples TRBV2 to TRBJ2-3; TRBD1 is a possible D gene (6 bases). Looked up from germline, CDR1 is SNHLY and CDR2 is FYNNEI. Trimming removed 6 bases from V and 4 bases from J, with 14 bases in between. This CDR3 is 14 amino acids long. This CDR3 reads CASRGQGIPDTQYF. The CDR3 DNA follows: TGTGCCAGCAGGGGCCAGGGGATCCCAGATACGCAGTATTTT.

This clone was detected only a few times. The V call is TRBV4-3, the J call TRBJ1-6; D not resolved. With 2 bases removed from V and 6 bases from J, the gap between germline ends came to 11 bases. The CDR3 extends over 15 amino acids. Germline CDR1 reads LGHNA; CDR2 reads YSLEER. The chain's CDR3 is CASSQLAALNSPLHF. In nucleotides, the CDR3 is TGCGCCAGCAGCCAACTTGCGGCCCTTAATTCACCCCTCCACTTT.

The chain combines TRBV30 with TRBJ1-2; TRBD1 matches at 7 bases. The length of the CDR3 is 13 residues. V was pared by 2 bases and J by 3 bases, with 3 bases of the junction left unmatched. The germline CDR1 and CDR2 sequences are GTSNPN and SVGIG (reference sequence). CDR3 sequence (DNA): TGTGCCTGGAGTCTCAGGGGGGACTATGGCTACACCTTC. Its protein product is CAWSLRGDYGYTF.

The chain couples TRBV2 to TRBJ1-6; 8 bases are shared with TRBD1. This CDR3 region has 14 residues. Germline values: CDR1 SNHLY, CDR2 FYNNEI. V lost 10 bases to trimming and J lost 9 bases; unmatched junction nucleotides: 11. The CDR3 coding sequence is TGTGCCACTACCGACAGGGGATTGGCTTCACCCCTCCACTTT. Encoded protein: CATTDRGLASPLHF.

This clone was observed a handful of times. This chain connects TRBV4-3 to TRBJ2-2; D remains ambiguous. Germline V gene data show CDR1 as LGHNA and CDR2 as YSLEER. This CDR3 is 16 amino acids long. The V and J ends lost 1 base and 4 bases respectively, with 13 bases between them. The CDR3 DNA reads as TGCGCCAGCAGCCAAGGGGTACAGAGAACCACCGGGGAGCTGTTTTTT. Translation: CASSQGVQRTTGELFF.

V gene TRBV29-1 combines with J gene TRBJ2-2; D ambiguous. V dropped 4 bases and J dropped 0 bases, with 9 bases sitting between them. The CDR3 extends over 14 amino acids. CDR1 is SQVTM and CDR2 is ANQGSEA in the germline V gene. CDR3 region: CSVGQKANTGELFF. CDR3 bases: TGCAGCGTTGGGCAGAAGGCGAACACCGGGGAGCTGTTTTTT.

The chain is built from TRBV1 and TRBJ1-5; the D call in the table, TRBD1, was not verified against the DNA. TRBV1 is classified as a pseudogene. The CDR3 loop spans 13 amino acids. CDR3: CTSSPDRFQPQHF. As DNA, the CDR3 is TGCACCAGCAGCCCGGACAGGTTTCAGCCCCAGCATTTT.

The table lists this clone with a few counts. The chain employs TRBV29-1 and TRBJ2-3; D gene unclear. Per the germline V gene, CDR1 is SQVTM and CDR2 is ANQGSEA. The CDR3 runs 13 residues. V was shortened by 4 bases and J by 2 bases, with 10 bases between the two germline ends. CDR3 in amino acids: CSVGGKITDTQYF. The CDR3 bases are TGCAGCGTTGGTGGGAAGATCACAGATACGCAGTATTTT.